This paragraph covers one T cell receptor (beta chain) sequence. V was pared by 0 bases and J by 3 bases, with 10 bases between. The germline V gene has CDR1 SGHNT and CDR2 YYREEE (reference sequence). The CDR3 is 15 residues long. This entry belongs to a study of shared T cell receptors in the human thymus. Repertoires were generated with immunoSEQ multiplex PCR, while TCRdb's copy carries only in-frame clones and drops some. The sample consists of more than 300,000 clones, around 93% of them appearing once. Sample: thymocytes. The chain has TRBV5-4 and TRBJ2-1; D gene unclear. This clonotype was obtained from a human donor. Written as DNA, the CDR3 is TGTGCCAGCAGCTTGGTGGTTAAGAGCTACAATGAGCAGTTCTTC. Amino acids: CASSLVVKSYNEQFF.